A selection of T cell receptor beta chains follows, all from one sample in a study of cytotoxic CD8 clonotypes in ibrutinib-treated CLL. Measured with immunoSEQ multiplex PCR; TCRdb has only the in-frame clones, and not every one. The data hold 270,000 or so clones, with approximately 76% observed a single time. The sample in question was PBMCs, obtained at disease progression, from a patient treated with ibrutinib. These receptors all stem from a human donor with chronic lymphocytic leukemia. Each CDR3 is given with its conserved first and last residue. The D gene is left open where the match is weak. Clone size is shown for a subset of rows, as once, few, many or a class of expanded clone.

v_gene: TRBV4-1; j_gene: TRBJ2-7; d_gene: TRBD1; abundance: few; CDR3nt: TGCGCCAGCAGCCAAACGGACAGGGTCTTGGGCGAGCAGTACTTC; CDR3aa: CASSQTDRVLGEQYF
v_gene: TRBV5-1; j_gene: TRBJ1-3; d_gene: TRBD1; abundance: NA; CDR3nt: TGCGCCAGCAGCTTGGGTTTCGGACAGGCATTCTCTGGAAACACCATATATTTT; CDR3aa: CASSLGFGQAFSGNTIYF
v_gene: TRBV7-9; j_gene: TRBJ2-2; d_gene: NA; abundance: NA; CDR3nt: TGTGCCAGCAGCTTAGTAGGGGCCGGGGAGCTGTTTTTT; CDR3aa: CASSLVGAGELFF
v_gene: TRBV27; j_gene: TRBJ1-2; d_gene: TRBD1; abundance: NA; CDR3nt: TGTGCCAGCAGTCGAGGACAGGGGCACTTTCTTGAGTATGGCTACACCTTC; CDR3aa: CASSRGQGHFLEYGYTF
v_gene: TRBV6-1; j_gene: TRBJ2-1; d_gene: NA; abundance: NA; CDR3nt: TGTGCCAGCAGATCTCGGTTCCCCGAGCAGTTCTTC; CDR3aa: CASRSRFPEQFF
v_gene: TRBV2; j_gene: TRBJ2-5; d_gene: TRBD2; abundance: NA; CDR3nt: TGTGCCAGCGGAACCCTAGCGGGGGGCGGAGAGACCCAGTACTTC; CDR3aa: CASGTLAGGGETQYF
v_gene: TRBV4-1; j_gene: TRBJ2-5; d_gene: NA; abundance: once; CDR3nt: TGCGCCAGCAGCCCCGGGACTTCTTTCGGGACCCAGTACTTC; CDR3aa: CASSPGTSFGTQYF
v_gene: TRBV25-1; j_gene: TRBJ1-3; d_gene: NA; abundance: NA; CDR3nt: TGTGCCAGCAGTGAACTACACCAGGGTGACACCATATATTTT; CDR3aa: CASSELHQGDTIYF
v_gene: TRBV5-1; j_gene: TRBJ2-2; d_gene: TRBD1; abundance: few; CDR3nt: TGCGCCAGCAGCTTAGACAGGGCGAACACCGGGGAGCTGTTTTTT; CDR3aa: CASSLDRANTGELFF
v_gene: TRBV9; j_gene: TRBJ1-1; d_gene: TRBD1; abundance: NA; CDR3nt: TGTGCCAGCAGCCATAGACAGGGGATGAACACTGAAGCTTTCTTT; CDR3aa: CASSHRQGMNTEAFF
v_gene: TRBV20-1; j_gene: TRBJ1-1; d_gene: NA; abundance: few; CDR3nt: TGCAGTGCTACAGGGGATACTGAAGCTTTCTTT; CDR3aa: CSATGDTEAFF
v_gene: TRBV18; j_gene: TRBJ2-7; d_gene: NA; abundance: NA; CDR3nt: TGTGCCAGCTCACCACTGGCAGGGTTCAACGAGCAGTACTTC; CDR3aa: CASSPLAGFNEQYF
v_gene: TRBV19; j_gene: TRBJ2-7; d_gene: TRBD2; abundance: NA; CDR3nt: TGTGCCAGTAGTACTACGGGACTAGCGCACAACGAGCAGTACTTC; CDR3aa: CASSTTGLAHNEQYF
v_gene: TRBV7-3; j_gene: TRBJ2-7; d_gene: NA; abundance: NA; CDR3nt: TGTGCCAGCAGCTTAACCGGGACTCAATCCTACGAGCAGTACTTC; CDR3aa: CASSLTGTQSYEQYF
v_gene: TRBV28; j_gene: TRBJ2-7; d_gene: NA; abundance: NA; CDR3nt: TGTGCCAGCAGTTTGGATGGGGTAGAGCAGTACTTC; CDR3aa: CASSLDGVEQYF
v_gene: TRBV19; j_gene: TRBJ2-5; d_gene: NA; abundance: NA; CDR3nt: TGTGCCAGTAGTATAGATCATAAGGATAGTGAGACCCAGTACTTC; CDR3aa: CASSIDHKDSETQYF
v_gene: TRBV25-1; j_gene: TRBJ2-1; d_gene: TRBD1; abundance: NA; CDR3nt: TGTGCCAGCAGTGACTACCGGGACAGGGGGCGAGGTGAGCAGTTCTTC; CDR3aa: CASSDYRDRGRGEQFF
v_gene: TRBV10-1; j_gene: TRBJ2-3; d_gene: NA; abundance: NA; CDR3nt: TGCGCCAGCAGTGAGTCGCCCACAGATACGCAGTATTTT; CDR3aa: CASSESPTDTQYF
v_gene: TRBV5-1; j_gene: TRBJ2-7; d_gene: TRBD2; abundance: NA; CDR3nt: TGCGCCAGCAGCTGGGAGGGACTAGCGGGGGGAGTGGACTACGAGCAGTACTTC; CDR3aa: CASSWEGLAGGVDYEQYF
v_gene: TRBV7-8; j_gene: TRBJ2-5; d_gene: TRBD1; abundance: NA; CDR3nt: TGTGCCAGCAGCCACCTGACAGGGCCTTTCTACCAAGAGACCCAGTACTTC; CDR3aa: CASSHLTGPFYQETQYF
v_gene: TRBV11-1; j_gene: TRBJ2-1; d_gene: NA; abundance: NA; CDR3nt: TGTGCCAGCAGCCCTCCCCCGTACAATGAGCAGTTCTTC; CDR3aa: CASSPPPYNEQFF
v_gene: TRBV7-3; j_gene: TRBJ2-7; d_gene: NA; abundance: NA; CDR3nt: TGTGCCAGCAGCCGAGGGGAAACCTACGAGCAGTACTTC; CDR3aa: CASSRGETYEQYF
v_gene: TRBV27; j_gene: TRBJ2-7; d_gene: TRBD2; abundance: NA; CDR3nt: TGTGCCAGCAGTTCCAATAGCGGGAGGTCCACCCTCTACGAGCAGTACTTC; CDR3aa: CASSSNSGRSTLYEQYF
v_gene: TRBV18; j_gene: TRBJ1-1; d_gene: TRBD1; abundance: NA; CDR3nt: TGTGCCAGCTCACCCTCGACAGGGGCCACTGAAGCTTTCTTT; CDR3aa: CASSPSTGATEAFF
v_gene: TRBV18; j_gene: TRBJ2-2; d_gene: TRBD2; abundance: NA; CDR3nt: TGTGCCAGCTCACCAAGGGCGACTAGCGGGAGAGTCGCCGGGGAGCTGTTTTTT; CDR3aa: CASSPRATSGRVAGELFF
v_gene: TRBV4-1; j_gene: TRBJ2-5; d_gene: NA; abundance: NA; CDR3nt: TGCGCCAGCAGCCAAAAGCCCTACGGTGAGACCCAGTACTTC; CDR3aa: CASSQKPYGETQYF
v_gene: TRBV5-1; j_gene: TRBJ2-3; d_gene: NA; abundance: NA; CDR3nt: TGCGCCAGCAGCTCCCAGGGGAACGGAGATACGCAGTATTTT; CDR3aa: CASSSQGNGDTQYF
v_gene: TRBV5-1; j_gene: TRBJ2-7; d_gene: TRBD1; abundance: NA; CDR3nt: TGCGCCAGCAGTTTGGTGGCAGGGGGAACGGGTGTTAGCGATTTCTACGAGCAGTACTTC; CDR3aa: CASSLVAGGTGVSDFYEQYF
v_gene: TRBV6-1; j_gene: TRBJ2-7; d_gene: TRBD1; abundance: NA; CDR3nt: TGTGCCAGCAGTGTCTCGGGACAGGGGTTATTTACGAAGCAGTACTTC; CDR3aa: CASSVSGQGLFTKQYF
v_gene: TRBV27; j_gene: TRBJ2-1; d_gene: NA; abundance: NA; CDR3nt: TGTGCCAGCAGTTTTATTGGGGATCAGTACAATGAGCAGTTCTTC; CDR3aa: CASSFIGDQYNEQFF
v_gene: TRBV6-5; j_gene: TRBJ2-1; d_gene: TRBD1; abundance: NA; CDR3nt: TGTGCCAGCAGGGACAGGGAGAAGTCCTACAATGAGCAGTTCTTC; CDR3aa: CASRDREKSYNEQFF
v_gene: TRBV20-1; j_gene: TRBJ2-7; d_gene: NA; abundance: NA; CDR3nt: TGCAGTGCGGTTCCCTACGAGCAGTACTTC; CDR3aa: CSAVPYEQYF
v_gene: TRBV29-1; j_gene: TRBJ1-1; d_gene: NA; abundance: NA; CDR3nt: TGCAGCGTGGCGGACAGATTGACGTTCTTT; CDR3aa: CSVADRLTFF
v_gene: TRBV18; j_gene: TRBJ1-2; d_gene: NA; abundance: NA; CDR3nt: TGTGCCAGCTCACCTTATGGGGTCAGCTATGGCTACACCTTC; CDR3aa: CASSPYGVSYGYTF
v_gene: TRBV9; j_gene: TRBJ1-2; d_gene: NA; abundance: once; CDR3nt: TGTGCCAGCAGCCTCGTCTCAGGGGACTATGGCTACACCTTC; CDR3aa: CASSLVSGDYGYTF
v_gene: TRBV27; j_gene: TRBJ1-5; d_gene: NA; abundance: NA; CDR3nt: TGTGCCAGCAGTTTTGGAGGGGTTAGGCAGCCCCAGCATTTT; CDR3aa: CASSFGGVRQPQHF
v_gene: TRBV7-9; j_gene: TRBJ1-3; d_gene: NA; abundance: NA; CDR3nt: TGTGCCAGCAGCTTAGAGGAAAGGTACTCTGGAAACACCATATATTTT; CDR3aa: CASSLEERYSGNTIYF
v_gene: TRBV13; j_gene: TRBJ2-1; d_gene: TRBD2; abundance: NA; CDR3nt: TGTGCCAGCAGCCCGAGAAGACTAGCGGGAGCGAACAATGAGCAGTTCTTC; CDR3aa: CASSPRRLAGANNEQFF
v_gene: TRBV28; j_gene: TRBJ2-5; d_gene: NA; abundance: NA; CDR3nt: TGTGCCAGCAGAACAGGGAGGCAAGAGACCCAGTACTTC; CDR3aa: CASRTGRQETQYF
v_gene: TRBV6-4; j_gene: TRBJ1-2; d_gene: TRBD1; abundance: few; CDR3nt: TGTGCCAGCAGCCGATCTCCGGGACAGGGGATCGGTAACTATGGCTACACCTTC; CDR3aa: CASSRSPGQGIGNYGYTF
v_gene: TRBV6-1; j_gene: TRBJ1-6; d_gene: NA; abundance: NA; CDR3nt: TGTGCCAGCAGTGAATTGATCGGCAGGGTTGGTTCACCCCTCCACTTT; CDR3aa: CASSELIGRVGSPLHF
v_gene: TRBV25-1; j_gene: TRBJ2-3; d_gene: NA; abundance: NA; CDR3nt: TGTGCCAGCAGTAACCGGGGACGTGAGGGGAGTGCGCAGTATTTT; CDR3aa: CASSNRGREGSAQYF
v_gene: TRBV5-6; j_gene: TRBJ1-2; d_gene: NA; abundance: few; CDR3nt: TGTGCCAGCAGCTTTGACCCGCATGGCTACACCTTC; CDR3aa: CASSFDPHGYTF